This entry features one T cell receptor beta chain sequence. These data are taken from a study of technical replicates of blood from several donors. V was cut by 3 bases and J by 6 bases, with 11 bases left in between. Germline CDR1 is MNHEY and CDR2 is SMNVEV (reference sequence). The CDR3 sequence is 13 residues long. Clones were read by immunoSEQ multiplex PCR, and TCRdb kept only the in-frame ones, dropping some. The sample records 80,000 or so clones, about 98% being singletons. The receptor comes from a human donor in good health. The sample comprised T cells isolated from PBMCs. The J gene is TRBJ1-1, the V gene TRBV27; maybe TRBD1 (5 bases). Here the CDR3 DNA reads TGTGCCAGCAGTTTTTCATCAGGGTCTGAAGCTTTCTTT. It translates to CASSFSSGSEAFF.